The 26 T cell receptor beta chains in this list originate from one sample, sequenced in a study of blood T cell repertoires in COVID-19. Method: immunoSEQ multiplex PCR; TCRdb's copy keeps in-frame clones and lacks some. The sample yields around 200,000 clones, more than 80% seen once. The sequenced sample consisted of PBMCs or T cells enriched from blood (not recorded which). All receptors derive from a man aged 30 to 45 who had recovered from COVID-19.

This sequence joins TRBV5-1 and TRBJ2-1, with 10 bases identical to TRBD2. V shed 0 bases, J shed 6 bases, and the junction held 9 bases outside the gene matches. The CDR3 consists of 17 residues. Germline values: CDR1 SGHRS, CDR2 YFSETQ. This CDR3 is CASSLGLAGVRANEQFF. CDR3 DNA sequence: TGCGCCAGCAGCTTGGGTCTAGCGGGGGTGCGGGCCAATGAGCAGTTCTTC.

The rearrangement links TRBV4-1 to TRBJ2-7; tentatively, D is TRBD1 (6 bases). V was shortened by 3 bases and J by 3 bases, with 12 bases between the two germline ends. CDR3 length: 14 amino acids. The germline gives CDR1 MGHRA, CDR2 YSYEKL. The CDR3 is CASSQPGTNYEQYF. Here the CDR3 DNA reads TGCGCCAGCAGCCAGCCCGGGACAAACTACGAGCAGTACTTC.

The V and J genes are TRBV15 and TRBJ2-3; 11 bases are a match to TRBD1. Trimming cost V 4 bases and J 6 bases; bases outside gene matches: 6. The CDR3 covers 15 residues. Germline lookup yields CDR1 LNHNV and CDR2 YYDKDF (reference sequence). The CDR3 nucleotides read TGTGCCACCAGCACGGGGACAGGGGGGTCTGATACGCAGTATTTT. Encoded protein: CATSTGTGGSDTQYF.

The gene calls are TRBV6-1 and TRBJ1-5; possible D gene TRBD1, 6 bases. The CDR3 has 14 amino acids. Trimming removed 3 bases at V and 3 bases at J, with 9 bases between. The germline V gene has CDR1 MNHNS and CDR2 SASEGT. The CDR3 loop is CASSDRGVNQPQHF. For the CDR3, the DNA is TGTGCCAGCAGTGACAGGGGAGTCAATCAGCCCCAGCATTTT.

This clone was seen just once. The V and J genes are TRBV28 and TRBJ2-3; TRBD2 is a possible D gene (6 bases). The ends were cut back, 1 base at V and 3 bases at J, with 23 bases in the middle. The CDR3 is 19 amino acids. Per germline, CDR1 MDHEN and CDR2 SYDVKM. Written as DNA, the CDR3 is TGTGCCAGCAGTTTATCCCGCGCCGGGAGAGGTAGATGGACAGATACGCAGTATTTT. It yields the protein CASSLSRAGRGRWTDTQYF.

The V call is TRBV9, the J call TRBJ2-7, with 10 positions matching TRBD1. Germline CDR1 SGDLS, CDR2 YYNGEE. V trimming: 3 bases; J trimming: 2 bases; junction bases outside the gene matches: 2. The CDR3 extends over 14 amino acids. The CDR3 sequence: CASSAGQGTYEQYF. In nucleotides, the CDR3 is TGTGCCAGCAGCGCGGGACAGGGGACCTACGAGCAGTACTTC.

This clone was observed once. The chain joins TRBV18 to TRBJ2-7, with 9 bases matching TRBD1. CDR1 and CDR2 from the germline V gene are KGHSH and LQKENI. The CDR3 spans 14 residues. The junction had 6 bases not matched to a gene; V was cut back by 3 bases and J by 6 bases. The DNA for the CDR3 is TGTGCCAGCTCACCGGGACAGGGTTTAGGCGAGCAGTACTTC. The encoded protein is CASSPGQGLGEQYF.

The rearrangement links TRBV6-2 or TRBV6-3 to TRBJ2-1; 13 bases map to TRBD2. This CDR3 spans 18 amino acids. CDR1 is MNHEY, CDR2 SVGEGT, per germline. J was trimmed by 7 bases and V by 0 bases; bases with no gene match: 9. The CDR3 loop is CASSYSLTSGGFTNEQFF. As DNA, the CDR3 is TGTGCCAGCAGTTACTCACTGACTAGCGGGGGGTTCACGAATGAGCAGTTCTTC.

V is TRBV5-6 and J is TRBJ1-2; 9 positions match TRBD1. Trimming at V came to 4 bases and at J to 5 bases, leaving 3 bases not matched to a gene. This CDR3 is built from 13 residues. CDR1 and CDR2 (germline): SGHDT, YYEEEE. CDR3 sequence: CASSPGTGYGYTF. CDR3 DNA: TGTGCCAGCAGCCCCGGGACAGGGTATGGCTACACCTTC.

The chain links TRBV28 to TRBJ2-7; 12 nucleotides agree with TRBD1. In germline, CDR1 is MDHEN, CDR2 SYDVKM. Unmatched junction bases numbered 1, after V lost 1 base and J lost 0 bases. CDR3 length: 16 residues. The CDR3 DNA reads as TGTGCCAGCAGTTTATTGGGACAGGGGGCCTCCTACGAGCAGTACTTC. Translating gives CASSLLGQGASYEQYF. The complete variable domain, with remaining parts taken from reference TRBV28 and TRBJ2-7, reads DVKVTQSSRYLVKRTGEKVFLECVQDMDHENMFWYRQDPGLGLRLIYFSYDVKMKEKGDIPEGYSVSREKKERFSLILESASTNQTSMYLCASSLLGQGASYEQYFGPGTRLTVT.

The chain employs TRBV25-1 and TRBJ1-5, with 7 bases that match TRBD1. V shed 5 bases, J shed 4 bases, and the junction held 5 bases outside the gene matches. The V gene's germline CDR1 is MGHDK and CDR2 SYGVNS. The CDR3 is 14 amino acids. CDR3 sequence reads: CASSTQGRNQPQHF. CDR3 in DNA: TGTGCCAGCAGTACACAGGGGAGGAATCAGCCCCAGCATTTT.

J is TRBJ1-1 and V is TRBV4-1; possible D gene TRBD1, 5 bases. Germline CDR1 and CDR2: MGHRA and YSYEKL. This CDR3 is built from 17 residues. Trimming shortened V by 2 bases and J by 0 bases, and 16 bases separated the two germline ends. As DNA, the CDR3 is TGCGCCAGCAGCCAATCCGGACAAAGTTACATGAACACTGAAGCTTTCTTT. This sequence encodes CASSQSGQSYMNTEAFF.

This sequence joins TRBV27 and TRBJ1-5, with TRBD1 as a possible D gene (6 bases). Trimming pared 3 bases from V and 6 bases from J, leaving 12 bases between. CDR3 size: 14 residues. Germline-derived CDR1 and CDR2 are MNHEY and SMNVEV (reference sequence). The CDR3, as DNA: TGTGCCAGCAGTTTTAGCGGGGGCGGTCAGCCCCAGCATTTT. This sequence encodes CASSFSGGGQPQHF.

This sequence joins TRBV7-9 and TRBJ2-7, with D perhaps TRBD1 (6 bases). Germline V gene data show CDR1 as SEHNR and CDR2 as FQNEAQ (reference sequence). The length of the CDR3 is 14 residues. V lost 5 bases and J lost 0, with 11 bases in between. CDR3 bases: TGTGCCAGCAGCGAGGCAGGGGTCTCCTACGAGCAGTACTTC. This encodes CASSEAGVSYEQYF.

The genes are TRBV7-9 and TRBJ1-1; D is uncertain. Trimming stripped 1 base from V and 0 bases from J, with 9 bases between. The germline V gene encodes CDR1 SEHNR and CDR2 FQNEAQ (reference sequence). The CDR3 sequence is 15 residues long. This CDR3 reads CASSLDVALNTEAFF. CDR3 DNA sequence: TGTGCCAGCAGCTTAGATGTGGCATTGAACACTGAAGCTTTCTTT.

Only one count was recorded for this clone. This chain connects TRBV19 to TRBJ1-2, with a tentative D call TRBD1 (6 bases). This CDR3 has 15 amino acids. Germline values: CDR1 LNHDA, CDR2 SQIVND (reference sequence). The V and J ends lost 3 bases and 6 bases respectively, with 17 bases between them. The CDR3 sequence: CASSINRESPHGYTF. CDR3 DNA sequence: TGTGCCAGTAGTATTAACAGGGAGTCCCCCCATGGCTACACCTTC.

The chain uses TRBV15 and TRBJ2-7; D is unresolved. Germline V lookup: CDR1 LNHNV, CDR2 YYDKDF (reference sequence). V lost 8 bases and J lost 3, with 20 bases in between. The CDR3 is 15 residues long. Here the CDR3 DNA reads TGTGCCACCGAACTTCTAAGGTGTCGACTCTACGAGCAGTACTTC. This encodes CATELLRCRLYEQYF.

This chain joins TRBV14 and TRBJ2-1; tentative D call: TRBD2 (5 bases). V was trimmed by 1 base and J by 11 bases, leaving 9 bases between them. This CDR3 has 12 amino acids. Germline CDR1 reads SGHDN; CDR2 reads FVKESK. DNA of the CDR3: TGTGCCAGCAGCCAAGTCCCGGGAAAGCAGTTCTTC. This sequence encodes CASSQVPGKQFF. Using reference TRBV14 and TRBJ2-1 for the parts outside the CDR3, the full variable domain is EAGVTQFPSHSVIEKGQTVTLRCDPISGHDNLYWYRRVMGKEIKFLLHFVKESKQDESGMPNNRFLAERTGGTYSTLKVQPAELEDSGVYFCASSQVPGKQFFGPGTRLTVL.

This rearrangement joins TRBV15 to TRBJ2-7; D unresolved. Germline V gives CDR1 LNHNV, CDR2 YYDKDF (reference sequence). This CDR3 comprises 14 residues. Deletions cut 2 bases from V and 0 bases from J, with 8 bases between. The CDR3 DNA follows: TGTGCCACCAGCAGAAGATCAGGCTCCTACGAGCAGTACTTC. Translated: CATSRRSGSYEQYF.

This clone was recorded once. This chain connects TRBV28 to TRBJ2-5; 8 bases line up with TRBD1. Germline lookup yields CDR1 MDHEN and CDR2 SYDVKM. V was clipped by 6 bases and J by 5 bases; unmatched bases: 5. This CDR3 has 13 residues. CDR3 amino acids: CASSPPGGETQYF. Written as DNA, the CDR3 is TGTGCCAGCAGCCCACCAGGGGGCGAGACCCAGTACTTC.

The chain recombines TRBV6-5 with TRBJ2-3; 8 bases line up with TRBD2. Germline lookup yields CDR1 MNHEY and CDR2 SVGAGI. The CDR3 consists of 15 residues. J gave up 1 base and V 8 bases, and 8 bases lay outside the gene matches. The CDR3 region is CASAIREGGTDTQYF. DNA of the CDR3: TGTGCCAGCGCAATCCGGGAGGGGGGCACAGATACGCAGTATTTT.

The chain has TRBV9 and TRBJ1-1; 7 bases align to TRBD1. CDR1 and CDR2 from the germline V gene are SGDLS and YYNGEE. This CDR3 has 15 amino acids. V gave up 3 bases and J gave up 3 bases; unmatched junction bases: 8. This chain's CDR3 is CASSGTGTAHTEAFF. In DNA, the CDR3 is TGTGCCAGCAGCGGGACCGGGACAGCTCACACTGAAGCTTTCTTT. Full variable domain (remainder filled in from reference TRBV9 and TRBJ1-1): DSGVTQTPKHLITATGQRVTLRCSPRSGDLSVYWYQQSLDQGLQFLIQYYNGEERAKGNILERFSAQQFPDLHSELNLSSLELGDSALYFCASSGTGTAHTEAFFGQGTRLTVV.

V gene TRBV15 combines with J gene TRBJ2-3, with D uncertain. This CDR3 region has 13 residues. Germline values: CDR1 LNHNV, CDR2 YYDKDF (reference sequence). Deletions cut 5 bases from V and 1 base from J, with 7 bases between. CDR3 residues: CATSYRGTDTQYF. CDR3 coding DNA: TGTGCCACCAGCTACCGGGGCACAGATACGCAGTATTTT.

This chain joins TRBV19 and TRBJ1-3; D gene uncertain. Deletions cut 10 bases from V and 3 bases from J, with 16 bases between. This CDR3 has 14 residues. Germline V CDR1 and CDR2: LNHDA, SQIVND (reference sequence). The CDR3, as DNA: TGTGCCACCCCGAGAAGAGGGAATGGAAACACCATATATTTT. Protein sequence: CATPRRGNGNTIYF. Filled out from reference TRBV19 and TRBJ1-3, the complete variable domain reads DGGITQSPKYLFRKEGQNVTLSCEQNLNHDAMYWYRQDPGQGLRLIYYSQIVNDFQKGDIAEGYSVSREKKESFPLTVTSAQKNPTAFYLCATPRRGNGNTIYFGEGSWLTVV.

The V and J genes are TRBV30 and TRBJ1-4; 7 bases match TRBD1. V gave up 3 bases and J gave up 2 bases; unmatched junction bases: 0. Germline V gives CDR1 GTSNPN, CDR2 SVGIG (reference sequence). The CDR3 sequence is 13 residues long. CDR3 residues: CAWRDRTNEKLFF. DNA of the CDR3: TGTGCCTGGAGGGACAGGACTAATGAAAAACTGTTTTTT.

This clone was observed a handful of times. The DNA of the CDR3 is TGTGCCAGCAGTCAAACGACAGGAAAACTCCATTACTACGAGCAGTACTTC. Translation: CASSQTTGKLHYYEQYF. The chain links TRBV5-5 to TRBJ2-7, with TRBD1 as a possible D gene (6 bases). The V end lost 5 bases, the J end lost 3 bases, and 24 bases lay between the germline ends. The CDR3 is 17 amino acids. CDR1 is SGHKS, CDR2 YYEKEE, per germline (reference sequence). The complete variable domain, with remaining parts taken from reference TRBV5-5 and TRBJ2-7, reads DAGVTQSPTHLIKTRGQQVTLRCSPISGHKSVSWYQQVLGQGPQFIFQYYEKEERGRGNFPDRFSARQFPNYSSELNVNALLLGDSALYLCASSQTTGKLHYYEQYFGPGTRLTVT.